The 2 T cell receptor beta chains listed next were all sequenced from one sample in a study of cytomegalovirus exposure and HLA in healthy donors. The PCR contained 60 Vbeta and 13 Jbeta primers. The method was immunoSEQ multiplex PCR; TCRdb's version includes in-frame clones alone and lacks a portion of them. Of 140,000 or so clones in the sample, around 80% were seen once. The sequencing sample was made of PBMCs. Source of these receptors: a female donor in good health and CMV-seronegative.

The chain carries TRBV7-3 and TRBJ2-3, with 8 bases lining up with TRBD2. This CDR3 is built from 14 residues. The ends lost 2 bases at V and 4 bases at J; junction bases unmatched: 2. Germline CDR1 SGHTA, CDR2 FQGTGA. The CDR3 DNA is TGTGCCAGCAGCTTAGGACTAGCCGCAGATACGCAGTATTTT. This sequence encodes CASSLGLAADTQYF.

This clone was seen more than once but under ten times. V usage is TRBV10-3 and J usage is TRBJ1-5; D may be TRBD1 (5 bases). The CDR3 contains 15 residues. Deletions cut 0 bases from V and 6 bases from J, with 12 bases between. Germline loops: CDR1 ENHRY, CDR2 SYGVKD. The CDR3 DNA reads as TGTGCCATCAGTGAGTCAGGGGAAAAAGGTCAGCCCCAGCATTTT. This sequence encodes CAISESGEKGQPQHF.